This T cell receptor beta chain appears in the sequencing data of a study of identical twins. Trimming shortened V by 8 bases and J by 3 bases, and 12 bases separated the two germline ends. The CDR3 consists of 13 residues. CDR1 is SNHLY, CDR2 FYNNEI, per germline. Using its own MiXCR run on the 5' RACE reads, TCRdb lists one record per CDR3 protein. The table has 350,000 to 400,000 distinct CDR3 sequences, about 9% seen once. Study-wide results and caveats: Models underpredicted monozygotic twin sharing of out-of-frame TCR alpha.

This clonotype was counted between two and nine times. Antigen: not known. The sequence was obtained from a woman in her fifties or sixties in good health. This chain joins TRBV2 and TRBJ2-3; tentatively, D is TRBD1 or TRBD2 (5 bases each). Input material: naive T cells sorted from blood. In DNA, the CDR3 is TGTGCCAGCCGGGGCCAGGCTACAGATACGCAGTATTTT. Translating gives CASRGQATDTQYF.